The clone carrying this T cell receptor (beta chain) was observed at least ten times. The germline gene is not matched at one end of the junction; a read error may be the cause. Germline assignment: CDR1 KGHDR and CDR2 SFDVKD. The CDR3 spans 11 residues. Each cDNA held unique molecular identifiers, and template switching gave it a universal primer site. MiXCR, run by TCRdb on the 5' RACE reads, gives a single entry per CDR3 protein. The sample lists about 530,000 distinct CDR3 sequences; about 22% were seen once. This sample was included in a study of identical twins. Each donor was a healthy Caucasian. These same data were also listed under a study on yellow fever vaccine responses in identical twins. This second report adds: Twins reportedly mounted vaccine T cell responses that seemed partly convergent, partly personalized.

The chain recombines TRBV24-1 with TRBJ2-3; D gene unclear. Sequencing was done on a sample of CD4+ T cells sorted from blood. The clonotype was recovered from a woman younger than 30 in good health. CDR3: CATSVLDTQYF. CDR3 nucleotides: TGTGCCACCAGTGTTTTGGATACGCAGTATTTT.